The rows below give T cell receptor beta chains drawn from one sample of a study of T-cell reconstitution after alpha-beta-depleted transplantation in children. MiXCR was run by TCRdb on the PCR reads, yielding one entry per CDR3 protein. The data hold roughly 240,000 distinct CDR3 sequences, with under 9.5% observed a single time. Here the sequenced sample was PBMCs, mostly from graft donor cells, taken 180 days after TCRalphabeta/CD19-depleted stem cell transplant. The receptors were gathered from a male patient younger than 18 who had a stem cell transplant for acute lymphoblastic leukemia, so the T cells may come from the graft donor. CDR3s include the opening cysteine and the closing phenylalanine or tryptophan. The D gene is left open where the match is weak. Expanded clones are given a class, and other clones once, few, many or no size at all.

v_call: TRBV28
d_call: TRBD2
j_call: TRBJ2-1
clone_size: many
cdr3_nt: TGTGCCAGCAGTTTAAGTCTAGCGGGAGCCCGGAACGGGCAGTTCTTC
cdr3_aa: CASSLSLAGARNGQFF

v_call: TRBV6-5
d_call: .
j_call: TRBJ2-2
clone_size: many
cdr3_nt: TGTGCCAGCAGTTACTCCCCAGGGTTTAACACCGGGGAGCTGTTTTTT
cdr3_aa: CASSYSPGFNTGELFF

v_call: TRBV7-6
d_call: TRBD2
j_call: TRBJ2-1
clone_size: many
cdr3_nt: TGTGCCAGCAGCTTAAAGACTAGCGGGAGGGCCTACAATGAGCAGTTCTTC
cdr3_aa: CASSLKTSGRAYNEQFF

v_call: TRBV7-3
d_call: TRBD1
j_call: TRBJ2-1
clone_size: many
cdr3_nt: TGTGCCAGCAGCTCCCCCGGGACAGGGTCCTACAATGAGCAGTTCTTC
cdr3_aa: CASSSPGTGSYNEQFF

v_call: TRBV5-1
d_call: .
j_call: TRBJ1-3
clone_size: many
cdr3_nt: TGCGCCAGCAGCTTGCAGGGCCACTCTGGAAACACCATATATTTT
cdr3_aa: CASSLQGHSGNTIYF

v_call: TRBV20-1
d_call: TRBD1
j_call: TRBJ2-3
clone_size: many
cdr3_nt: TGCAGTGCTATGAGACAGGGGGAGGGAGATACGCAGTATTTT
cdr3_aa: CSAMRQGEGDTQYF

v_call: TRBV5-6
d_call: TRBD1
j_call: TRBJ2-7
clone_size: many
cdr3_nt: TGTGCCAGCAGCGTGATACCCGGTGGACAGGGGGGCTACGAGCAGTACTTC
cdr3_aa: CASSVIPGGQGGYEQYF

v_call: TRBV12-3/TRBV12-4
d_call: .
j_call: TRBJ1-1
clone_size: many
cdr3_nt: TGTGCCAGCAGCTTAGGGACTGAAGCTTTCTTT
cdr3_aa: CASSLGTEAFF

v_call: TRBV9
d_call: .
j_call: TRBJ1-6
clone_size: .
cdr3_nt: TGTGCCAGCAGCGTAGTAACAGGGAGCGACTTTAATTCACCCCTCCACTTT
cdr3_aa: CASSVVTGSDFNSPLHF

v_call: TRBV12-3/TRBV12-4
d_call: TRBD2
j_call: TRBJ2-1
clone_size: many
cdr3_nt: TGTGCCAGCAGGGGGACTATTCTTGTGGAGCAGTTCTTC
cdr3_aa: CASRGTILVEQFF

v_call: TRBV10-1
d_call: .
j_call: TRBJ2-1
clone_size: many
cdr3_nt: TGCGCCAGCAGTGAGGGTGCCGGTGAGCAGTTCTTC
cdr3_aa: CASSEGAGEQFF

v_call: TRBV5-6
d_call: .
j_call: TRBJ2-7
clone_size: many
cdr3_nt: TGTGCCAGCAGCACTGGCGGGGCAGGGCGGTACTTC
cdr3_aa: CASSTGGAGRYF

v_call: TRBV9
d_call: .
j_call: TRBJ2-7
clone_size: many
cdr3_nt: TGTGCCAGCAGCGTAGGTAGCAGTGGGTCCTACGAGCAGTACTTC
cdr3_aa: CASSVGSSGSYEQYF

v_call: TRBV28
d_call: TRBD2
j_call: TRBJ2-1
clone_size: many
cdr3_nt: TGTGCCAGCAGCCGCACGTTTTTAGCGGGAGAGCAGTTCTTC
cdr3_aa: CASSRTFLAGEQFF

v_call: TRBV20-1
d_call: TRBD2
j_call: TRBJ2-7
clone_size: many
cdr3_nt: TGCAGTGCTTATACCGGGACTACCTACGAGCAGTACTTC
cdr3_aa: CSAYTGTTYEQYF

v_call: TRBV12-3/TRBV12-4
d_call: .
j_call: TRBJ2-1
clone_size: many
cdr3_nt: TGTGCCAGCAGTGAATTGGCGGGGCGGTACAATGAGCAGTTCTTC
cdr3_aa: CASSELAGRYNEQFF

v_call: TRBV28
d_call: .
j_call: TRBJ1-6
clone_size: many
cdr3_nt: TGTGCCAGCAGTCCGGCAGGTTTGAATTCACCCCTCCACTTT
cdr3_aa: CASSPAGLNSPLHF

v_call: TRBV7-2
d_call: .
j_call: TRBJ1-1
clone_size: many
cdr3_nt: TGTGCCAGCAGCTTTTTGGGCAGGGCGACTGAAGCTTTCTTT
cdr3_aa: CASSFLGRATEAFF

v_call: TRBV20-1
d_call: .
j_call: TRBJ2-4
clone_size: many
cdr3_nt: TGCAGTGCTTCCAGAGGGGTCGCCAAAAACATTCAGTACTTC
cdr3_aa: CSASRGVAKNIQYF

v_call: TRBV18
d_call: .
j_call: TRBJ2-5
clone_size: .
cdr3_nt: TGTGCCAGCTCACCAAGAAAACAGGGCCCCCAAGAGACCCAGTACTTC
cdr3_aa: CASSPRKQGPQETQYF

v_call: TRBV15
d_call: .
j_call: TRBJ2-5
clone_size: many
cdr3_nt: TGTGCCACCAGCAGAGGGGGATTAAAAGAGACCCAGTACTTC
cdr3_aa: CATSRGGLKETQYF

v_call: TRBV5-1
d_call: .
j_call: TRBJ1-1
clone_size: many
cdr3_nt: TGCGCCAGCAGCTTGCCAGGGTTGAACACTGAAGCTTTCTTT
cdr3_aa: CASSLPGLNTEAFF

v_call: TRBV19
d_call: .
j_call: TRBJ1-2
clone_size: .
cdr3_nt: TGTGCCAGTAGACGTGCAGGGAACTATGGCTACACCTTC
cdr3_aa: CASRRAGNYGYTF

v_call: TRBV6-5
d_call: TRBD2
j_call: TRBJ2-3
clone_size: many
cdr3_nt: TGTGCCAGCAGTTCCCCTAGCGGGAGGGAGGGAGATACGCAGTATTTT
cdr3_aa: CASSSPSGREGDTQYF

v_call: TRBV25-1
d_call: TRBD2
j_call: TRBJ2-2
clone_size: few
cdr3_nt: TGTGCCAGCATTGGGCCTCCTGGGGGGGAGAGGTACACCGGGGAGCTGTTTTTT
cdr3_aa: CASIGPPGGERYTGELFF

v_call: TRBV10-2
d_call: .
j_call: TRBJ1-2
clone_size: many
cdr3_nt: TGCGCCAGCAACGATTGGACAAGCTATGGCTACACCTTC
cdr3_aa: CASNDWTSYGYTF

v_call: TRBV7-6
d_call: .
j_call: TRBJ2-2
clone_size: many
cdr3_nt: TGTGCCAGCAGCTTTGTGGGACCCACCGGGGAGCTGTTTTTT
cdr3_aa: CASSFVGPTGELFF

v_call: TRBV5-1
d_call: TRBD1
j_call: TRBJ1-6
clone_size: many
cdr3_nt: TGCGCCAGCAGCCCGGGACAGGTTAATTCACCCCTCCACTTT
cdr3_aa: CASSPGQVNSPLHF

v_call: TRBV7-2
d_call: TRBD1
j_call: TRBJ2-5
clone_size: few
cdr3_nt: TGTGCCAGCAAGGGACAGGGAGGTCGAGAGACCCAGTACTTC
cdr3_aa: CASKGQGGRETQYF

v_call: TRBV24-1
d_call: TRBD1
j_call: TRBJ2-7
clone_size: many
cdr3_nt: TGTGCCACCGGGACAGGGGGCATGAAGCAGTACTTC
cdr3_aa: CATGTGGMKQYF

v_call: TRBV5-1
d_call: .
j_call: TRBJ1-5
clone_size: many
cdr3_nt: TGCGCCAGCAGCTTGGCCGGCAGGGGAAATCAGCCCCAGCATTTT
cdr3_aa: CASSLAGRGNQPQHF

v_call: TRBV27
d_call: .
j_call: TRBJ2-2
clone_size: many
cdr3_nt: TGTGCCAGCAGGCCCGGGACCTACACCGGGGAGCTGTTTTTT
cdr3_aa: CASRPGTYTGELFF

v_call: TRBV4-3
d_call: TRBD1
j_call: TRBJ1-1
clone_size: many
cdr3_nt: TGCGCCAGCAGCCAAGAAAGACAGGGAAGCACTGAAGCTTTCTTT
cdr3_aa: CASSQERQGSTEAFF

v_call: TRBV7-9
d_call: .
j_call: TRBJ1-2
clone_size: many
cdr3_nt: TGTGCCAGCAGCTTAGCGGGTCTCGACTATGGCTACACCTTC
cdr3_aa: CASSLAGLDYGYTF

v_call: TRBV6-5
d_call: .
j_call: TRBJ1-2
clone_size: many
cdr3_nt: TGTGCCAGCAGTAACAGGGAGACCAACTATGGCTACACCTTC
cdr3_aa: CASSNRETNYGYTF

v_call: TRBV7-7
d_call: TRBD2
j_call: TRBJ2-2
clone_size: many
cdr3_nt: TGTGCTAGCAGCTTAGGGAGCGGGGCTAACACCGGGGAGCTGTTTTTT
cdr3_aa: CASSLGSGANTGELFF

v_call: TRBV11-2
d_call: TRBD2
j_call: TRBJ2-7
clone_size: few
cdr3_nt: TGTGCCAGCAGCTGGTCAGCGGGAGGGTCCTACGAGCAGTACTTC
cdr3_aa: CASSWSAGGSYEQYF

v_call: TRBV12-3/TRBV12-4
d_call: .
j_call: TRBJ2-3
clone_size: many
cdr3_nt: TGTGCCAGCACCCCTGGGGCGGTCGGCACAGATACGCAGTATTTT
cdr3_aa: CASTPGAVGTDTQYF

v_call: TRBV27
d_call: TRBD2
j_call: TRBJ2-7
clone_size: many
cdr3_nt: TGTGCCAGCAGAGGCGGGAGAGGCACCCTCTCCTACGAGCAGTACTTC
cdr3_aa: CASRGGRGTLSYEQYF

v_call: TRBV5-1
d_call: .
j_call: TRBJ1-5
clone_size: many
cdr3_nt: TGCGCCAGCAGCTTGGATAGGGCAGGTCAGCCCCAGCATTTT
cdr3_aa: CASSLDRAGQPQHF

v_call: TRBV6-1
d_call: .
j_call: TRBJ2-1
clone_size: many
cdr3_nt: TGTGCCAGCAGTGTGGGACACTACTACAATGAGCAGTTCTTC
cdr3_aa: CASSVGHYYNEQFF

v_call: TRBV5-1
d_call: TRBD1
j_call: TRBJ1-1
clone_size: .
cdr3_nt: TGCGCCAGCAGCTCCGCCCCTGGGACAGCCTTTGAAGCTTTCTTT
cdr3_aa: CASSSAPGTAFEAFF

v_call: TRBV7-9
d_call: .
j_call: TRBJ2-7
clone_size: many
cdr3_nt: TGTGCCAGCAGCTTATCGGCCGGGCAGCCCGAGCAGTACTTC
cdr3_aa: CASSLSAGQPEQYF

v_call: TRBV7-9
d_call: .
j_call: TRBJ2-2
clone_size: many
cdr3_nt: TGTGCCAGCAGCTTTTCCGATCACACCGGGGAGCTGTTTTTT
cdr3_aa: CASSFSDHTGELFF